This T cell receptor (beta chain) comes out of a study of CD8 T cells in Susac syndrome. An amount of RNA that ranged from roughly 0.5 to 1 ug was reverse transcribed with random hexamers. One entry per CDR3 protein, called by TCRdb with MiXCR from the immunoSEQ multiplex PCR reads. The table lists 100,000 or so distinct CDR3 sequences, around 94% of them singletons. V shed 5 bases and J shed 6 bases, with 11 bases lying between them. CDR1 and CDR2 (germline): GTSNPN, SVGIG (reference sequence). This CDR3 comprises 13 residues. V usage is TRBV30 and J usage is TRBJ1-6; D is possibly TRBD1 (5 bases). The sequencing input was CD4+ T cells from PBMCs. The TCR sequence derives from a human donor with Susac syndrome. As DNA, the CDR3 is TGTGCCTGGGGAGACAGTACTAATTCACCCCTCCACTTT. As protein: CAWGDSTNSPLHF.